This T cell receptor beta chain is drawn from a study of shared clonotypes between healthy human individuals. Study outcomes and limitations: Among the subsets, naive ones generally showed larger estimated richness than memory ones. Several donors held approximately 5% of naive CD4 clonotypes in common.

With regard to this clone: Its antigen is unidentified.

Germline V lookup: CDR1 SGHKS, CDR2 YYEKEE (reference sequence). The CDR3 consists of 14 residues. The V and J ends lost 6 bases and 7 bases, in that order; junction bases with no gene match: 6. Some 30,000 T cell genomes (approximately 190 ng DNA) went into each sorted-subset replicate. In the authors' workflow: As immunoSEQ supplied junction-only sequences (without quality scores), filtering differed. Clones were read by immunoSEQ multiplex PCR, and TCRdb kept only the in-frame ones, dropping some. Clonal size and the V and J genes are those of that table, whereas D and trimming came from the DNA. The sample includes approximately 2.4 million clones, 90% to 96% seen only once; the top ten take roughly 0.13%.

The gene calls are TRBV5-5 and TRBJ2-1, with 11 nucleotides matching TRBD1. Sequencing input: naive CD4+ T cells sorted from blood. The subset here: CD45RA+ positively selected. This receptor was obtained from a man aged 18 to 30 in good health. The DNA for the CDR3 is TGTGCCAGCAACGAGGACAGGGGGCGGAATGAGCAGTTCTTC. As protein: CASNEDRGRNEQFF.